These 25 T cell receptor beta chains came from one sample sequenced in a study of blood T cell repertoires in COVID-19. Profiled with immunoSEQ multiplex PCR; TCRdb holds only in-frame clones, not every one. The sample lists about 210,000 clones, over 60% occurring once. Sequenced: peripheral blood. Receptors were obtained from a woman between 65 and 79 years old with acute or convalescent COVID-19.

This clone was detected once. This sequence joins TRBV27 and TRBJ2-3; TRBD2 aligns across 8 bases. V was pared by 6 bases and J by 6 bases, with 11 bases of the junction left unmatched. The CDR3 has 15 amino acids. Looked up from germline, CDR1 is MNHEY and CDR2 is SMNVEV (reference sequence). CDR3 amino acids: CASSETSVKGDTQYF. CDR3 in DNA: TGTGCCAGCAGCGAGACTAGCGTGAAGGGGGATACGCAGTATTTT.

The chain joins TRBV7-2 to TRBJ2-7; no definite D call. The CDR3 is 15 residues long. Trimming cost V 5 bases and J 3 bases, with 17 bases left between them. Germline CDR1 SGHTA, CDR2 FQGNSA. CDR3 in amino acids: CASSPTTGGLYEQYF. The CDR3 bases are TGTGCCAGCAGCCCCACCACCGGCGGCCTCTACGAGCAGTACTTC.

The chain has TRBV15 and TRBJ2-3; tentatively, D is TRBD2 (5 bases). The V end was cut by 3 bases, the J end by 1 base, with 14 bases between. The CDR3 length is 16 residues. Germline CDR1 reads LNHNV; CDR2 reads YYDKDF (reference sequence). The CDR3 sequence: CATSSLDGVGTDTQYF. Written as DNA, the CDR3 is TGTGCCACCAGCAGTTTAGACGGGGTAGGCACAGATACGCAGTATTTT.

CDR3 DNA: TGCGCCAGCGGGAAAGGGGAACCCACCGGGGAGCTGTTTTTT. Amino acid sequence: CASGKGEPTGELFF. The chain recombines TRBV10-1 with TRBJ2-2; tentative D call: TRBD1 (5 bases). Trimming removed 8 bases at V and 4 bases at J, with 14 bases between. Germline CDR1 WNHNN, CDR2 SYGVQD (reference sequence). The CDR3 spans 14 residues.

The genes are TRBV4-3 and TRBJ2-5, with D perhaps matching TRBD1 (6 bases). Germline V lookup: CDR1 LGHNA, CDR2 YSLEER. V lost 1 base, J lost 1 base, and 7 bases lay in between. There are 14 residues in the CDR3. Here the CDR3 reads CASSQGTAQETQYF. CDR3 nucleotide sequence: TGCGCCAGCAGCCAAGGGACAGCCCAAGAGACCCAGTACTTC.

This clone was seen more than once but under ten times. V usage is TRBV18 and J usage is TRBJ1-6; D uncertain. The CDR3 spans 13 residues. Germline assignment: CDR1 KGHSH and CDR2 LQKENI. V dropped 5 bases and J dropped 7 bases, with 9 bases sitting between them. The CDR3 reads CASSEQKNSPLHF. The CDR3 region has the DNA TGTGCCAGCTCAGAACAGAAAAATTCACCCCTCCACTTT.

CDR3 amino acids: CASSESGGAFYEQFF. CDR3 DNA sequence: TGTGCCAGCAGTGAGAGCGGGGGGGCCTTCTATGAGCAGTTCTTC. The chain recombines TRBV6-4 with TRBJ2-1; 10 positions match TRBD2. Trimming cost V 3 bases and J 8 bases; bases outside gene matches: 7. The germline V gene encodes CDR1 MRHNA and CDR2 SNTAGT. CDR3 length: 15 residues.

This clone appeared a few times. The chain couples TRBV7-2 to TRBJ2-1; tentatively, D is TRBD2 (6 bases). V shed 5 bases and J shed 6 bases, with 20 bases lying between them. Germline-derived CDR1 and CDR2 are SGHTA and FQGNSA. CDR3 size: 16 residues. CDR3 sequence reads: CASSTAGGQRVNEQFF. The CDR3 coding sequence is TGTGCCAGCAGCACCGCAGGAGGGCAACGAGTCAATGAGCAGTTCTTC.

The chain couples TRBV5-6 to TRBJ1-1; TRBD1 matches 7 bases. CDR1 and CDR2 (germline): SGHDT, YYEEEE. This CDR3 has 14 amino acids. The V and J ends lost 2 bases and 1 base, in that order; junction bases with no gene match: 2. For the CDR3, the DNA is TGTGCCAGCAGCTTCGACAGGGCGAACACTGAAGCTTTCTTT. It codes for CASSFDRANTEAFF.

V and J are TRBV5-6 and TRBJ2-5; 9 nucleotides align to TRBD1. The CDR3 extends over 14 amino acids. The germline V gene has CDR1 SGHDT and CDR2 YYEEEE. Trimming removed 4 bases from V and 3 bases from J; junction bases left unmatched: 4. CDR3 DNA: TGTGCCAGCAGCCGACAGGGGGGAGAAGAGACCCAGTACTTC. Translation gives CASSRQGGEETQYF. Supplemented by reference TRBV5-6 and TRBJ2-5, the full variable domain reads DAGVTQSPTHLIKTRGQQVTLRCSPKSGHDTVSWYQQALGQGPQFIFQYYEEEERQRGNFPDRFSGHQFPNYSSELNVNALLLGDSALYLCASSRQGGEETQYFGPGTRLLVL.

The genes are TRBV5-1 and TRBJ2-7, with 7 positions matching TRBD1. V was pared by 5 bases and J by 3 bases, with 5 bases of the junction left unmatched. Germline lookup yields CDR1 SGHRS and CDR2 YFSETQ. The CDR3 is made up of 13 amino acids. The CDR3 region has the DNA TGCGCCAGCAGTTTGACAGGGAACTACGAGCAGTACTTC. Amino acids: CASSLTGNYEQYF.

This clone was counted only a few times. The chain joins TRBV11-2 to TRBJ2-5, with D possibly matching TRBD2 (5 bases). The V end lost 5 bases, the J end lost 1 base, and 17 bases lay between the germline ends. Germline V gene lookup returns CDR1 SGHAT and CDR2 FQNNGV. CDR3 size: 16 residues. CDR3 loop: CASSPSGGSAQETQYF. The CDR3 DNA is TGTGCCAGCAGCCCCAGCGGTGGCAGCGCCCAAGAGACCCAGTACTTC.

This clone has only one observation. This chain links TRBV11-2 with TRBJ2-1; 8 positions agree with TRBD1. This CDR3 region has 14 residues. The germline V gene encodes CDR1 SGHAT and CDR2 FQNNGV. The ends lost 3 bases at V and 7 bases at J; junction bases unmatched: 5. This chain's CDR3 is CASSFGQGWNEQFF. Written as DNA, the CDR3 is TGTGCCAGCAGCTTCGGACAGGGTTGGAATGAGCAGTTCTTC.

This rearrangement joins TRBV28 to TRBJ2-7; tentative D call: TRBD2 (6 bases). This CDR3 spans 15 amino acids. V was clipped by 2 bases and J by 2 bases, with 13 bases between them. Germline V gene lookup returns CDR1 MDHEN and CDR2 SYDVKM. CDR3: CASSLTGARAYEQYV. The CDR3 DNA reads TGTGCCAGCAGTTTAACGGGAGCGAGGGCCTACGAGCAGTACGTC.

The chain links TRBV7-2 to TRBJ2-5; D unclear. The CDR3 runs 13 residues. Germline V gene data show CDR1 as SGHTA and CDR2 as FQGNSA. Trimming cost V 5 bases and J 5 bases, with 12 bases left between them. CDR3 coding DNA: TGTGCCAGCAGCCTAAGCTTGTGGGAGACCCAGTACTTC. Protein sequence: CASSLSLWETQYF.

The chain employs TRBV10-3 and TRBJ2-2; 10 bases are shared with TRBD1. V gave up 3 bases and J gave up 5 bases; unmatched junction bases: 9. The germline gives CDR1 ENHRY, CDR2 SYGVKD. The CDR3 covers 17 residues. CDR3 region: CAISDPGTGARTGELFF. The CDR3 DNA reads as TGTGCCATCAGTGACCCAGGGACAGGGGCAAGAACCGGGGAGCTGTTTTTT.

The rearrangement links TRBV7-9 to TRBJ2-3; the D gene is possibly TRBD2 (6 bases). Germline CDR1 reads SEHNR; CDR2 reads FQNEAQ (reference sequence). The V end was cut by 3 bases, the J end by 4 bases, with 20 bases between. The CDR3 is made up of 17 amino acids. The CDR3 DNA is TGTGCCAGCAGCTTCCCCTTTCTTGGCGGGGAACCAGATACGCAGTATTTT. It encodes CASSFPFLGGEPDTQYF.

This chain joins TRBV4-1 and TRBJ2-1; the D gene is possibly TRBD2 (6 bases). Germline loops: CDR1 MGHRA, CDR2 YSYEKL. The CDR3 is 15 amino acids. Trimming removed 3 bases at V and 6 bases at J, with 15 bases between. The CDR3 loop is CASSHVRDWVNEQFF. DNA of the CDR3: TGCGCCAGCAGCCATGTCCGGGACTGGGTCAATGAGCAGTTCTTC.

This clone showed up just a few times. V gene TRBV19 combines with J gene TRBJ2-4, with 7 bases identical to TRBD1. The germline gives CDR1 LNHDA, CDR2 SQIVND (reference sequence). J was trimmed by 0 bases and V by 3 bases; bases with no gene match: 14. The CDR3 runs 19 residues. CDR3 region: CASSILLSPGQLAKNIQYF. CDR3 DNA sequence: TGTGCCAGTAGTATCCTCCTTTCTCCGGGACAGCTAGCCAAAAACATTCAGTACTTC.

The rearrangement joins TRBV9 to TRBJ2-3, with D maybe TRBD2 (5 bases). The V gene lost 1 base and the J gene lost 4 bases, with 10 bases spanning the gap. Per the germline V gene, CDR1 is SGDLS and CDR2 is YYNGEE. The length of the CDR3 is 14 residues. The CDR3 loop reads CASSVMRAADTQYF. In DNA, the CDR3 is TGTGCCAGCAGCGTAATGAGGGCGGCAGATACGCAGTATTTT.

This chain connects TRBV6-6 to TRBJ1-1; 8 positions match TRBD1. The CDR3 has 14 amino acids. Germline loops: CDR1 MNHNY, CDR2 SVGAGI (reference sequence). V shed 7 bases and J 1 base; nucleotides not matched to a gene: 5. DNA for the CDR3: TGTGCCAGCATCCGCACAGGGGGGAACACTGAAGCTTTCTTT. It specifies CASIRTGGNTEAFF.

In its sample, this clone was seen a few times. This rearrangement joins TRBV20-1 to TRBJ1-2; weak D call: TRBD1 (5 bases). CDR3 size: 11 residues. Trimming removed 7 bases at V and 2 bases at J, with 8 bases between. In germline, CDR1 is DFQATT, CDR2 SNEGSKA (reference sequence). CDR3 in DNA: TGCAGTGTGCGACAGAACTATGGCTACACCTTC. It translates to CSVRQNYGYTF.

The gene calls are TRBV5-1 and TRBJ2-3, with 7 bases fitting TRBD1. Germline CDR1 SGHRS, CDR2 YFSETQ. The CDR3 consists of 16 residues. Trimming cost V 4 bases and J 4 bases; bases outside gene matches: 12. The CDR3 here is CASSPNPRTGPDTQYF. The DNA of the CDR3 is TGCGCCAGCAGCCCGAATCCTAGGACAGGACCAGATACGCAGTATTTT.

CDR3 residues: CASSQDLGGEQYF. Here the CDR3 DNA reads TGTGCCAGCAGCCAAGATCTAGGAGGCGAGCAGTACTTC. V gene TRBV3-1 (or the pseudogene TRBV3-2) combines with J gene TRBJ2-7; TRBD2 might be the D (5 bases). V was trimmed by 0 bases and J by 6 bases, leaving 9 bases between them. Per the germline V gene, CDR1 is LGHDT and CDR2 is YNNKEL (reference sequence). The CDR3 is 13 amino acids.

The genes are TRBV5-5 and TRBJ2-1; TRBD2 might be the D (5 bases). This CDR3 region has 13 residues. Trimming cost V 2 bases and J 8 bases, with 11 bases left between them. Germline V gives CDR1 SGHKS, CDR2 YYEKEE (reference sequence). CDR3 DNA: TGTGCCAGCAGCTTTGTTAGCGTCCATGAGCAGTTCTTC. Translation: CASSFVSVHEQFF.